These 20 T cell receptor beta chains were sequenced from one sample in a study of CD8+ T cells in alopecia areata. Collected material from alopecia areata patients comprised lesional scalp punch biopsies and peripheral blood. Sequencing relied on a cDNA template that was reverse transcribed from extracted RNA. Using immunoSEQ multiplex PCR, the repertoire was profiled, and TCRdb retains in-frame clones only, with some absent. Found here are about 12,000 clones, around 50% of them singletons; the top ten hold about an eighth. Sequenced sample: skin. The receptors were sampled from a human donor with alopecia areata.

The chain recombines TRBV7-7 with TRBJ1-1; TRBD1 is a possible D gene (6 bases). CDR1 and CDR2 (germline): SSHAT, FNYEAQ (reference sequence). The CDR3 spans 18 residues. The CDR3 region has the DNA TGTGCTAGCCACAAGAACGGACAGCCTGGGCTGCTGAACACTGAAGCTTTCTTT. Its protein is CASHKNGQPGLLNTEAFF. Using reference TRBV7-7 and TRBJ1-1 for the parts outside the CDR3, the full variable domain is GAGVSQSPRYKVTKRGQDVTLRCDPISSHATLYWYQQALGQGPEFLTYFNYEAQPDKSGLPSDRFSAERPEGSISTLTIQRTEQRDSAMYRCASHKNGQPGLLNTEAFFGQGTRLTVV.

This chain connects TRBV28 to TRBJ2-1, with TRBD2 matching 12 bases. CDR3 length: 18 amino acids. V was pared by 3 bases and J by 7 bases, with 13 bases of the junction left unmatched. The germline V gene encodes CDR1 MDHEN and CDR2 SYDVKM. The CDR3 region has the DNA TGTGCCAGCAGTTTGCGAGGCAGTGGACTAGCGGGGTTTAATGAGCAGTTCTTC. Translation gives CASSLRGSGLAGFNEQFF.

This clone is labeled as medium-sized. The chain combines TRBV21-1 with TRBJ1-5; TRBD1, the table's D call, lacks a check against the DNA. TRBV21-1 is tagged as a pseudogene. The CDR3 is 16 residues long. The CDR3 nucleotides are TGTGCCAGCCTAGCTGGGGGCGTTTGGAGCAATCAGCCCCAGCATTTT. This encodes CASLAGGVWSNQPQHF.

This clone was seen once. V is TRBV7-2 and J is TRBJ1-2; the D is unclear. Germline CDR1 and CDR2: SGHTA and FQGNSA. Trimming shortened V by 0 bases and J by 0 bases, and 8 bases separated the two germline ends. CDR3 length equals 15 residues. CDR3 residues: CASSLASGTNYGYTF. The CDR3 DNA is TGTGCCAGCAGCTTAGCGTCGGGTACTAACTATGGCTACACCTTC. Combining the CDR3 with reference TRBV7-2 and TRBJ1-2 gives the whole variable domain GAGVSQSPSNKVTEKGKDVELRCDPISGHTALYWYRQSLGQGLEFLIYFQGNSAPDKSGLPSDRFSAERTGGSVSTLTIQRTQQEDSAVYLCASSLASGTNYGYTFGSGTRLTVV.

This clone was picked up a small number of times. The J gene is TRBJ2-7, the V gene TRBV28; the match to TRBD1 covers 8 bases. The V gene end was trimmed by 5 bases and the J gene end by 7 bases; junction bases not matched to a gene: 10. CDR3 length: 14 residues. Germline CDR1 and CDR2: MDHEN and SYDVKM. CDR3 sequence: CASSPHQGAGEQYF. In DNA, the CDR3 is TGTGCCAGCAGTCCACACCAGGGGGCGGGGGAGCAGTACTTC.

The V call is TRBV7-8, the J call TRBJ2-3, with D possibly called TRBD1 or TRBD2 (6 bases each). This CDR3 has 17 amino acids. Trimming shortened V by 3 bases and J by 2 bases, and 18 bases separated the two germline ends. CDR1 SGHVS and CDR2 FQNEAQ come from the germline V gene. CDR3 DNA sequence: TGTGCCAGCAGCTTTGAAGGCTCGGGGGCCCTCACAGATACGCAGTATTTT. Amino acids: CASSFEGSGALTDTQYF. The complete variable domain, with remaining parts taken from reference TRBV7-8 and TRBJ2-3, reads GAGVSQSPRYKVAKRGQDVALRCDPISGHVSLFWYQQALGQGPEFLTYFQNEAQLDKSGLPSDRFFAERPEGSVSTLKIQRTQQEDSAVYLCASSFEGSGALTDTQYFGPGTRLTVL.

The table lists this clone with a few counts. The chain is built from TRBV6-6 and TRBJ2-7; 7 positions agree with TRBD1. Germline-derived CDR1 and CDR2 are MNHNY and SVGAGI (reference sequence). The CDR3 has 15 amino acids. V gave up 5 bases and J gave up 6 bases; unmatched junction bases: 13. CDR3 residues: CASSLTGTANSEQYF. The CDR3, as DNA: TGTGCCAGCAGTCTCACCGGGACAGCCAATTCCGAGCAGTACTTC.

CDR3 in amino acids: CSVDQQRAEAFF. The CDR3 DNA is TGCAGCGTTGACCAGCAAAGGGCTGAAGCTTTCTTT. This chain links TRBV29-1 with TRBJ1-1; D uncertain. The V end lost 3 bases, the J end lost 6 bases, and 11 bases lay between the germline ends. The germline CDR1 and CDR2 sequences are SQVTM and ANQGSEA. The CDR3 is made up of 12 amino acids.

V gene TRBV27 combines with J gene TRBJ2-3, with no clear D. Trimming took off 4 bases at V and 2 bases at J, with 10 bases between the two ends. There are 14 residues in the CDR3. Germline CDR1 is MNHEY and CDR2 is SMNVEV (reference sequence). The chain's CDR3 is CASSSGDDTDTQYF. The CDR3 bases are TGTGCCAGCAGTTCTGGGGATGACACAGATACGCAGTATTTT.

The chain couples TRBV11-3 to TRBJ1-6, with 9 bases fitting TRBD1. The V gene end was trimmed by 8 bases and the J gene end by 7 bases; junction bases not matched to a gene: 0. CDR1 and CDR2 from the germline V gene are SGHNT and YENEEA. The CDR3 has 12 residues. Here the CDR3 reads CASGQGNSPLHF. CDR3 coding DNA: TGTGCCAGCGGACAGGGGAATTCACCCCTCCACTTT.

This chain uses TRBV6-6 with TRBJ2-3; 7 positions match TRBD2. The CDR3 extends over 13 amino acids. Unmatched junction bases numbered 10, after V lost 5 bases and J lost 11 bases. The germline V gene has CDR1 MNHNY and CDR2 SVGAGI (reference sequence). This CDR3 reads CASSAGESSGQYF. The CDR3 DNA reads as TGTGCCAGCAGTGCGGGGGAGAGCTCTGGGCAGTATTTT.

CDR3 sequence: CASSQERRMNTEAFF. Written as DNA, the CDR3 is TGTGCCAGCAGCCAAGAACGGCGGATGAACACTGAAGCTTTCTTT. V and J are TRBV14 and TRBJ1-1; unclear D gene. Germline V lookup: CDR1 SGHDN, CDR2 FVKESK. With 0 bases removed from V and 0 bases from J, the gap between germline ends came to 8 bases. The length of the CDR3 is 15 residues.

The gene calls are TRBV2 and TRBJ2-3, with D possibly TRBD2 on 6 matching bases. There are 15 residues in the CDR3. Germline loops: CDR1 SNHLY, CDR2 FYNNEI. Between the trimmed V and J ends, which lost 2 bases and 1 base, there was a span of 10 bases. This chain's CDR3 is CASSERRGRTDTQYF. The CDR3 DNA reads TGTGCCAGCAGTGAACGGCGGGGACGCACAGATACGCAGTATTTT.

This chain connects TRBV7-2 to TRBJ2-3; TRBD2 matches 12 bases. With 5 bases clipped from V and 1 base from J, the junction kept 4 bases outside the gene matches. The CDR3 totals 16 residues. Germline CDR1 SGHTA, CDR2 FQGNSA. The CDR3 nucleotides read TGTGCCAGCAGCCGTCGACTAGCGGGGGGCACAGATACGCAGTATTTT. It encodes CASSRRLAGGTDTQYF.

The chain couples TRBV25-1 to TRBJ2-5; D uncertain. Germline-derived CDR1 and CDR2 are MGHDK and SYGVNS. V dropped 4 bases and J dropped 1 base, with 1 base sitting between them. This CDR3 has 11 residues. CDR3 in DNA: TGTGCCAGCAGTGCCCAAGAGACCCAGTACTTC. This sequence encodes CASSAQETQYF.

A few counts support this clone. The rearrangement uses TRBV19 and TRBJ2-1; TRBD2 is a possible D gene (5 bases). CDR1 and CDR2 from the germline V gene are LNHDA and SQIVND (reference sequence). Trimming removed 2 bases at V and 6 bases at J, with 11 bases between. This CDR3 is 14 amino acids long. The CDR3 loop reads CASSIRGSFNEQFF. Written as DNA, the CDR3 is TGTGCCAGTAGTATAAGAGGGAGCTTCAATGAGCAGTTCTTC.

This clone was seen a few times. The CDR3 DNA follows: TGTGCCAGCACCCAAAGCTGGAACGAGCAGTACTTC. It codes for CASTQSWNEQYF. The V gene is TRBV21-1, the J gene TRBJ2-7. TRBV21-1 counts as a pseudogene. The CDR3 totals 12 residues.

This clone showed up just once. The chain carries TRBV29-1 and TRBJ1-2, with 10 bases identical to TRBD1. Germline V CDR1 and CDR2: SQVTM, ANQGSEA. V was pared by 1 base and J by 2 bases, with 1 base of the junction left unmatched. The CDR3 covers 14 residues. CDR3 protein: CSVEGTGGNYGYTF. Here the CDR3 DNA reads TGCAGCGTTGAAGGGACAGGGGGAAACTATGGCTACACCTTC.

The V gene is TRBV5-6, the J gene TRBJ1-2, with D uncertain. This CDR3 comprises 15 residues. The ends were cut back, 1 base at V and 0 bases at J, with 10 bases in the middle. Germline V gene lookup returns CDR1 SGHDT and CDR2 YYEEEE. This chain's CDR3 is CASSLRWGANYGYTF. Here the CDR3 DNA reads TGTGCCAGCAGCTTGCGGTGGGGAGCTAACTATGGCTACACCTTC.

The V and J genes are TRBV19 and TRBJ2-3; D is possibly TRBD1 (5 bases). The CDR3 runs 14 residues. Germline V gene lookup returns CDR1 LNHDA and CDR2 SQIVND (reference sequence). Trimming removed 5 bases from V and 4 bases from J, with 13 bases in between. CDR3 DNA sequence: TGTGCCAGTAGTGTCCAGGGTGTTCCAGATACGCAGTATTTT. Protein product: CASSVQGVPDTQYF.